The clone carrying this T cell receptor beta chain is a singleton in its sample. As yet, its antigen is unknown. Amplification of TCR alpha and beta CDR3 regions from RNA used iRepertoire nested multiplex PCR. Input was roughly 85-400 ng of tissue mRNA or PBMC total RNA. Via MiXCR, TCRdb re-called the multiplex PCR reads, giving one row per CDR3 protein. The table shows some 99,000 distinct CDR3 sequences, with about 25% occurring only once. These data originate in a study of glioma-infiltrating T cells. Points from the study as a whole: Only very few CDR3 sequences appeared in both tissue and blood. Gliomas, especially low-grade, showed above-expected tissue-blood divergence; non-neoplastic patients showed below.

The sequenced sample was glioma tissue, nonneoplastic brain tissue, or PBMCs (not recorded which). The clonotype was recovered from a human donor with low-grade glioma or glioblastoma, undergoing nonglioma brain surgery, or in good health (not recorded which).

In nucleotides, the CDR3 is TGCGCCAGCAGCCTTCCGGCCACGCAAGAGACCCAGTACTTC. Protein sequence: CASSLPATQETQYF. This chain uses TRBV5-1 with TRBJ2-5; D not resolved. The CDR3 is 14 amino acids. V lost 4 bases, J lost 2 bases, and 12 bases lay in between. Looked up from germline, CDR1 is SGHRS and CDR2 is YFSETQ. The variable domain in full, completed from reference TRBV5-1 and TRBJ2-5, reads KAGVTQTPRYLIKTRGQQVTLSCSPISGHRSVSWYQQTPGQGLQFLFEYFSETQRNKGNFPGRFSGRQFSNSRSEMNVSTLELGDSALYLCASSLPATQETQYFGPGTRLLVL.